The 20 T cell receptor beta chains presented below share a single source sample, sequenced in a study of T cell changes during pregnancy in multiple sclerosis. The data were produced by immunoSEQ multiplex PCR, yet TCRdb's version contains in-frame clones alone and is incomplete. The sample contains approximately 83,000 clones, roughly 93% of which appear only once. The material was peripheral blood, obtained in the third trimester of pregnancy. These receptor sequences come from a female donor with multiple sclerosis, enrolled in a pregnancy study.

The chain joins TRBV25-1 to TRBJ2-7, with unresolved D. The CDR3 runs to 11 residues. The ends were cut back, 9 bases at V and 3 bases at J, with 9 bases in the middle. CDR1 and CDR2 (germline): MGHDK, SYGVNS. CDR3 in amino acids: CASRQHYEQYF. The CDR3 nucleotides read TGTGCCAGTAGACAACACTACGAGCAGTACTTC.

The chain links TRBV29-1 to TRBJ1-2; TRBD1 matches at 8 bases. After removal of 0 bases from V and 2 bases from J, the junction contained 5 bases not matched to a gene. The CDR3 runs 15 residues. Germline V gives CDR1 SQVTM, CDR2 ANQGSEA. The CDR3 here is CSVEDRRTGNYGYTF. The DNA for the CDR3 is TGCAGCGTTGAAGATCGTAGGACAGGGAACTATGGCTACACCTTC.

The genes are TRBV21-1 and TRBJ1-2; the table calls TRBD1, which could not be checked here. TRBV21-1 is an annotated pseudogene. The CDR3 sequence is 15 residues long. CDR3 sequence (DNA): TGTGCCAGCAGCGGGCAGGGACAAACTAACTATGGCTACACCTTC. It encodes CASSGQGQTNYGYTF.

This clone appeared once. This sequence joins TRBV7-9 and TRBJ2-5; D is undetermined. CDR3 length: 13 residues. The V and J ends lost 0 bases and 4 bases respectively, with 6 bases between them. From germline, CDR1 is SEHNR and CDR2 FQNEAQ (reference sequence). The chain's CDR3 is CASSLAGRETQYF. The CDR3 nucleotides read TGTGCCAGCAGCTTAGCGGGCAGAGAGACCCAGTACTTC.

V gene TRBV28 combines with J gene TRBJ2-7, with 15 positions matching TRBD2. The ends lost 4 bases at V and 0 bases at J; junction bases unmatched: 13. There are 20 residues in the CDR3. Germline V lookup: CDR1 MDHEN, CDR2 SYDVKM. The CDR3 region is CASSSPTGLAGGPTSYEQYF. In nucleotides, the CDR3 is TGTGCCAGCAGTTCCCCCACCGGACTAGCGGGAGGGCCGACCTCCTACGAGCAGTACTTC. Using reference TRBV28 and TRBJ2-7 for the parts outside the CDR3, the full variable domain is DVKVTQSSRYLVKRTGEKVFLECVQDMDHENMFWYRQDPGLGLRLIYFSYDVKMKEKGDIPEGYSVSREKKERFSLILESASTNQTSMYLCASSSPTGLAGGPTSYEQYFGPGTRLTVT.

The V call is TRBV12-5, the J call TRBJ2-1; tentative D call: TRBD1 (5 bases). With 6 bases removed from V and 8 bases from J, the gap between germline ends came to 23 bases. Germline loops: CDR1 LGHNT, CDR2 FRNRAP. This CDR3 comprises 16 residues. Here the CDR3 reads CASGTTVGPRGYEQFF. DNA of the CDR3: TGTGCTAGTGGAACCACCGTCGGGCCTAGGGGCTATGAGCAGTTCTTC.

The rearrangement joins TRBV27 to TRBJ1-1, with 7 bases that match TRBD1. There are 14 residues in the CDR3. J lost 5 bases, V lost 0 bases, and 3 bases had no gene match. Germline CDR1 MNHEY, CDR2 SMNVEV (reference sequence). The CDR3 sequence: CASSLSTGVTEAFF. The CDR3 DNA is TGTGCCAGCAGTTTATCCACAGGGGTGACTGAAGCTTTCTTT.

V usage is TRBV5-1 and J usage is TRBJ2-5; D may be TRBD1 (7 bases). Per germline, CDR1 SGHRS and CDR2 YFSETQ. Trimming took 5 bases from V and 2 from J, leaving 16 bases between them. There are 15 residues in the CDR3. The CDR3 is CASRRATGRQETQYF. The DNA of the CDR3 is TGCGCCAGCAGAAGGGCGACAGGGAGGCAAGAGACCCAGTACTTC.

The gene calls are TRBV5-1 and TRBJ2-7; the D gene is possibly TRBD1 (5 bases). The CDR3 has 14 amino acids. The V and J ends lost 3 bases and 3 bases respectively, with 13 bases between them. Germline V gene lookup returns CDR1 SGHRS and CDR2 YFSETQ. As DNA, the CDR3 is TGCGCCAGCAGCTACCAGGGATCGGGCTACGAGCAGTACTTC. This gives the protein CASSYQGSGYEQYF.

CDR3 amino acids: CSVEQPYEAFF. The DNA of the CDR3 is TGCAGCGTTGAACAACCCTATGAAGCTTTCTTT. The genes are TRBV29-1 and TRBJ1-1, with D hard to call. V lost 2 bases, J lost 7 bases, and 8 bases lay in between. The CDR3 consists of 11 residues. The germline V gene has CDR1 SQVTM and CDR2 ANQGSEA.

The V and J genes are TRBV5-1 and TRBJ2-4; 7 nucleotides line up with TRBD1. Trimming cost V 4 bases and J 7 bases; bases outside gene matches: 8. In germline, CDR1 is SGHRS, CDR2 YFSETQ. CDR3 length equals 14 residues. CDR3 nucleotide sequence: TGCGCCAGCAGCCCTAGACAGGGTGGGAACATTCAGTACTTC. It codes for CASSPRQGGNIQYF.

The chain joins TRBV6-5 to TRBJ1-2; a weak D match, TRBD1 (5 bases). Germline lookup yields CDR1 MNHEY and CDR2 SVGAGI. Trimming left V 5 bases short and J 5 bases short, with 12 bases between. CDR3 length: 13 amino acids. The CDR3 sequence is CASSRQQIYGYTF. DNA of the CDR3: TGTGCCAGCAGTCGACAGCAGATATATGGCTACACCTTC.

The rearrangement uses TRBV29-1 and TRBJ2-1; the match to TRBD2 covers 13 bases. Germline V lookup: CDR1 SQVTM, CDR2 ANQGSEA. The CDR3 runs to 16 residues. After removal of 5 bases from V and 0 bases from J, the junction contained 4 bases not matched to a gene. The CDR3 region has the DNA TGCAGCGTTCGGGGACTAGCGGGACGCTCCTACAATGAGCAGTTCTTC. Encoded protein: CSVRGLAGRSYNEQFF.

This clone has just one count. This chain connects TRBV6-5 to TRBJ2-2; D may be TRBD2 (5 bases). The CDR3 consists of 16 residues. The ends were cut back, 4 bases at V and 3 bases at J, with 15 bases in the middle. Germline loops: CDR1 MNHEY, CDR2 SVGAGI. For the CDR3, the DNA is TGTGCCAGCAGTTCCATACTAGTATCGGACACCGGGGAGCTGTTTTTT. Translated, it gives CASSSILVSDTGELFF.

The V gene is TRBV19, the J gene TRBJ2-5; 14 nucleotides line up with TRBD2. The CDR3 extends over 17 amino acids. Germline values: CDR1 LNHDA, CDR2 SQIVND (reference sequence). J gave up 5 bases and V 6 bases, and 11 bases lay outside the gene matches. CDR3 coding DNA: TGTGCCAGTAGCCGAAGACCGGGACTAGCGGGAGTTGAGACCCAGTACTTC. It specifies CASSRRPGLAGVETQYF.

The chain couples TRBV14 to TRBJ2-7, with TRBD1 matching over 7 bases. Per germline, CDR1 SGHDN and CDR2 FVKESK. The CDR3 sequence is 14 residues long. The ends lost 4 bases at V and 3 bases at J; junction bases unmatched: 6. In nucleotides, the CDR3 is TGTGCCAGCAGCCTGGTAGGGACAGTCTACGAGCAGTACTTC. Its translation is CASSLVGTVYEQYF.

This chain links TRBV19 with TRBJ2-7; weak D call: TRBD2 (7 bases). Germline-derived CDR1 and CDR2 are LNHDA and SQIVND (reference sequence). Trimming took off 3 bases at V and 5 bases at J, with 11 bases between the two ends. The CDR3 contains 13 residues. The CDR3 here is CASSIGGLDEQYF. CDR3 bases: TGTGCCAGTAGTATCGGGGGGCTTGACGAGCAGTACTTC.

The chain recombines TRBV28 with TRBJ1-2; TRBD1 aligns across 9 bases. V shed 6 bases, J shed 6 bases, and the junction held 14 bases outside the gene matches. The germline V gene has CDR1 MDHEN and CDR2 SYDVKM. The length of the CDR3 is 16 residues. Here the CDR3 DNA reads TGTGCCAGCAGACCGAACCAGCAGGGACAGGGACATGGCTACACCTTC. Translation: CASRPNQQGQGHGYTF.

V usage is TRBV5-1 and J usage is TRBJ2-7; TRBD1 aligns across 10 bases. The CDR3 runs to 13 residues. V shed 5 bases, J shed 9 bases, and the junction held 8 bases outside the gene matches. Germline CDR1 SGHRS, CDR2 YFSETQ. The CDR3 nucleotides read TGCGCCAGCAGTTCGACAGGGGGCGGAGGGCAGTACTTC. Encoded protein: CASSSTGGGGQYF.

The chain's CDR3 is CASSLTGGTYEQYF. The CDR3 DNA reads TGTGCCAGTAGCCTGACAGGGGGCACCTACGAGCAGTACTTC. The genes are TRBV19 and TRBJ2-7; 10 nucleotides agree with TRBD1. There are 14 residues in the CDR3. The V segment lost 6 bases and the J segment 2 bases; nucleotides outside the gene matches: 4. CDR1 LNHDA and CDR2 SQIVND come from the germline V gene (reference sequence). Full variable domain (missing parts from reference TRBV19 and TRBJ2-7): DGGITQSPKYLFRKEGQNVTLSCEQNLNHDAMYWYRQDPGQGLRLIYYSQIVNDFQKGDIAEGYSVSREKKESFPLTVTSAQKNPTAFYLCASSLTGGTYEQYFGPGTRLTVT.